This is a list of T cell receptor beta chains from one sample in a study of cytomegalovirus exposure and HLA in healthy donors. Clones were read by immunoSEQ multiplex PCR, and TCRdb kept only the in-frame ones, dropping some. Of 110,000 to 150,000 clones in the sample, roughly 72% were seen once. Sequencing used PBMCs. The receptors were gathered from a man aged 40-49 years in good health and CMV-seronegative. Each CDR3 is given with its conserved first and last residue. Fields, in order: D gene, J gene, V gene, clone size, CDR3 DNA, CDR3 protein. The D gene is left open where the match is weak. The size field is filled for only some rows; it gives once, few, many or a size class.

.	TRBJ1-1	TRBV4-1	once	TGCGCCAGCAGCCAGCGGACTGACTTGAGCACTGAAGCTTTCTTT	CASSQRTDLSTEAFF
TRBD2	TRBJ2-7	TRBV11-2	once	TGTGCCAGCAGCCCCGAGCTAGCGGGAGATGTCTACGAGCAGTACTTC	CASSPELAGDVYEQYF
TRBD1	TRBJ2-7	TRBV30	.	TGTGCCGGATACAGGGGAGAGCGCTACGAGCAGTACTTC	CAGYRGERYEQYF
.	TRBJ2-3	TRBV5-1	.	TGCGCCAGCAGCACCGAGGGGGTGACCACAGATACGCAGTATTTT	CASSTEGVTTDTQYF
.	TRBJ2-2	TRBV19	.	TGTGCCAGTAGTATGACAGGGAACACCGGGGAGCTGTTTTTT	CASSMTGNTGELFF
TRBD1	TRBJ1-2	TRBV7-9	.	TGTGCCAGCAGCTCCGGGACAGGGGGTTATGGCTACACCTTC	CASSSGTGGYGYTF
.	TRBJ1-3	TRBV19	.	TGTGCCAGTACCAGAGGGACTGGAAACACCATATATTTT	CASTRGTGNTIYF
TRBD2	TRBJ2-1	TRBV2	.	TGTGCCAGCAGTGAAGGGGCTAGCGGGAGGAATGAGCAGTTCTTC	CASSEGASGRNEQFF
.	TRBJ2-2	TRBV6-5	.	TGTGCCAGCAGACAGGGATCGAACACCGGGGAGCTGTTTTTT	CASRQGSNTGELFF
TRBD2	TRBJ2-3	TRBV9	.	TGTGCCAGCAGCGTTAGCGGGAGATTCACAGATACGCAGTATTTT	CASSVSGRFTDTQYF
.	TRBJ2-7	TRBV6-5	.	TGTGCCAGCAGATCGCCGGCCTACGAGCAGTACTTC	CASRSPAYEQYF
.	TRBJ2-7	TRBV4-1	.	TGCGCCAGCAGCCAAGGAACAGGGCCCTACGAGCAGTACTTC	CASSQGTGPYEQYF
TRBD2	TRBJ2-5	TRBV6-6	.	TGTGCCAGCAGTTACTCTCCGGGGGGGGCAGGAGAGACCCAGTACTTC	CASSYSPGGAGETQYF
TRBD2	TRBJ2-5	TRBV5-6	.	TGTGCCAGCAGCCGACTACTAGCGGTAAACCAAAAAGAGACCCAGTACTTC	CASSRLLAVNQKETQYF
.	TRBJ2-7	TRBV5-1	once	TGCGCCAGCAGCCCTGCGGCGGCCGAGCAGTACTTC	CASSPAAAEQYF
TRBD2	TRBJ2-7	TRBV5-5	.	TGTGCCAGCAGCTGGGGAGCGGGAAGCTCCTACGAGCAGTACTTC	CASSWGAGSSYEQYF
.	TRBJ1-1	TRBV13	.	TGTGCCAGCAGCCTGCGGGGGCTTACTGAAGCCTTCTTT	CASSLRGLTEAFF
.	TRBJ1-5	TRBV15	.	TGTGCCACCAGCAGATTCCGGAGCAATCAGCCCCAGAATTTT	CATSRFRSNQPQNF
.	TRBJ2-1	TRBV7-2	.	TGTGCCAGCACGACCGCAGGGTCCTACAATGAGCAGTTCTTC	CASTTAGSYNEQFF
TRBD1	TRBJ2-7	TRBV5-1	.	TGCGCCAGCAGCTTGGGGGGGGGACAGGGTACCTACGAGCAGTACTTC	CASSLGGGQGTYEQYF
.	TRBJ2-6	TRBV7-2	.	TGTGCCAGCGGTCTAGTGCTCCCTGGGGCCAACGTCCTGACTTTC	CASGLVLPGANVLTF
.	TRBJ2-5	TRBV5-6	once	TGTGCCAGCAGCTTGGTAGGAGTCAGAGAGACCCAGTACTTC	CASSLVGVRETQYF
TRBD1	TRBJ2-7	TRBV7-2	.	TGTGCCAGCAGCCGGGGGACAGGCGGTCTCGAGCAGTACTTC	CASSRGTGGLEQYF
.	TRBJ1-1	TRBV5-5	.	TGTGCCAGCAGCTTGGGGGGCCCGAACACTGAAGCTTTCTTT	CASSLGGPNTEAFF
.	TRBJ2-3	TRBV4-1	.	TGCGCCAGCAGCCATCAACCCGGAGTAGCGAAGACAGATACGCAGTATTTT	CASSHQPGVAKTDTQYF
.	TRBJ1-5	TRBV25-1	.	TGTGCCAGCAGCAACCTGGTGGACAGTAATCAGCCCCAGCATTTT	CASSNLVDSNQPQHF
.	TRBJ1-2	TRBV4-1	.	TGCGCCAGCAGCCAAAACCCTGCAGGGATGCGGACCTTC	CASSQNPAGMRTF
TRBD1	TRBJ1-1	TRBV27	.	TGTGCCAGCAGTCACACAGGGGCGTACACTGAAGCTTTCTTT	CASSHTGAYTEAFF
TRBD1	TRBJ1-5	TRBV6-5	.	TGTGCCAGCAGGGCTCAGGGGGGCAATCAGCCCCAGCATTTT	CASRAQGGNQPQHF
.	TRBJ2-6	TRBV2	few	TGTGCCAGCAAGGGGGACGGGGCCAACGTCCTGACTTTC	CASKGDGANVLTF
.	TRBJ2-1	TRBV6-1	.	TGTGCCAGCATTTTCCCGGGAGAAGGCGATGAGCAGTTCTTC	CASIFPGEGDEQFF
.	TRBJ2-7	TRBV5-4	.	TGTGCCAGCAGCTTGCCGACAGGCGGCTCCTACGAGCAGTACTTC	CASSLPTGGSYEQYF
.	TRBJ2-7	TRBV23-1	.	TGCGCCAGCAGTCAATCGTGCCCCAGGGCGAATTACGAGCAGTACTTC	CASSQSCPRANYEQYF
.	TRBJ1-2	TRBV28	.	TGTGCCAGCCATTACAGGGTCAACTATGGCTACACCTTC	CASHYRVNYGYTF
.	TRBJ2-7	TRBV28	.	TGTGCCAGCAGTTTGGCCAACAAACACTACGAGCAGTACTTC	CASSLANKHYEQYF
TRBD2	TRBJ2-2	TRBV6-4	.	TGTGCCAGCGCAAGACTAGCGGGGACCGGGGAGCTGTTTTTT	CASARLAGTGELFF
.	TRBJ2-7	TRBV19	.	TGTGCCAGTAGTATAGTCGACAGAACCTACGAGCAGTACTTC	CASSIVDRTYEQYF
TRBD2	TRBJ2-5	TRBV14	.	TGTGCCAGCAGCCAAGAGATAGGCGGGAGGCTGGATGAGACCCAGTACTTC	CASSQEIGGRLDETQYF
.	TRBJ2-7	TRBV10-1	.	TGCGCCAGCAGTACAGGCTCCTACGAGCAGTACTTC	CASSTGSYEQYF
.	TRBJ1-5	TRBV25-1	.	TGTGCCAGCAGTGAATGGTTGGACTATAGCAATCAGCCCCAGCATTTT	CASSEWLDYSNQPQHF
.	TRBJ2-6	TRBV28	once	TGTGCCAGCACCTCCGGGGTTTCCACTTCTGGGGCCAACGTCCTGACTTTC	CASTSGVSTSGANVLTF
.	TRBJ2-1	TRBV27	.	TGTGCCAGCGGTGGGCCCTACAATGAGCAGTTCTTC	CASGGPYNEQFF
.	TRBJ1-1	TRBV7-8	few	TGTGCCAGCAGCTTATTAAGATCCTGGCAGGGGAGGGTCCACACTGAAGCTTTCTTT	CASSLLRSWQGRVHTEAFF
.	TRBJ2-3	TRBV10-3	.	TGTGCCATCAGTGCTCCCACAGTAACGAGCGGGTCTTCAGATACGCAGTATTTT	CAISAPTVTSGSSDTQYF
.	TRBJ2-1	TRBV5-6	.	TGTGCCAGCAGCCAGGGGACTACTAATGAGCAGTTCTTC	CASSQGTTNEQFF
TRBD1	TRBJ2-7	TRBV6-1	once	TGTGCCAGCAGCTCGACGGGGACAGGGGTCGAGCAGTACTTC	CASSSTGTGVEQYF
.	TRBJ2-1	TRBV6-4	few	TGTGCCAGCAGTGACTCGACAAACAATGAGCAGTTCTTC	CASSDSTNNEQFF
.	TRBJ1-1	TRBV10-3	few	TGTGCCATCAGGAGACTCCAGTCAGGGGCTGAAGCTTTCTTT	CAIRRLQSGAEAFF
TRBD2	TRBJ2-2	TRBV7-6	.	TGTGCCAGCAGCTTAGGAATAGCGGGAGGATCCGGGGAGCTGTTTTTT	CASSLGIAGGSGELFF
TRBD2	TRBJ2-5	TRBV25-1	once	TGTGCCAGCAGTGAATTCGCGGGAGGAACCCAAGAGACCCAGTACTTC	CASSEFAGGTQETQYF
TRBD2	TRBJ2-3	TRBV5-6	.	TGTGCCAGCAGCTTGGGGGGACTAGCCCCAGATACGCAGTATTTT	CASSLGGLAPDTQYF
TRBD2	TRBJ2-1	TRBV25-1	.	TGTGCCAGCAGGGGGACTAGCGGGGGGGCGAATGAGCAGTTCTTC	CASRGTSGGANEQFF
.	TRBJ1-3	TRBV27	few	TGTGCCAGCAGCCCCCGGGGGGACTCTGGAAACACCATATATTTT	CASSPRGDSGNTIYF
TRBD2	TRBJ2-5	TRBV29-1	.	TGCAGCGTTGAAGCCCGGACTAGCGGGAAGGGGGAGACCCAGTACTTC	CSVEARTSGKGETQYF
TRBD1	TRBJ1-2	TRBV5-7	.	TGTGCCAGCAGCAAACACCGGACAGGGAACTATGGCTACACCTTC	CASSKHRTGNYGYTF
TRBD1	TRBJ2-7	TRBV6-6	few	TGTGCCAGCAGTTACTCTCGGACAGGGGGGAGGTACGAGCAGTACTTC	CASSYSRTGGRYEQYF